This T cell receptor beta chain was recorded in a study of prognosis after radiotherapy for stage I lung cancer. Two-round multiplex PCR amplified TCR beta CDR3 from genomic DNA. Specific primers for each TRBV and TRBJ gene were what first-round PCR used. TCRdb analysed the multiplex PCR reads with MiXCR anew, one entry per CDR3 protein. The sample has about 35,000 distinct CDR3 sequences; less than 45% are singletons. This CDR3 is 13 amino acids long. In germline, CDR1 is SNHLY, CDR2 FYNNEI. V dropped 8 bases and J dropped 2 bases, with 13 bases sitting between them. J is TRBJ2-7 and V is TRBV2; weak D call: TRBD2 (6 bases). The sequenced sample was PBMCs, obtained before or after stereotactic body radiation therapy (not recorded which). The sequence was obtained from a donor at least 50 years old with non-small cell lung cancer. The CDR3 nucleotides read TGTGCCAGCTCTGGGGAGGCTCCCTACGAGCAGTACTTC. Protein: CASSGEAPYEQYF. Complete variable domain (other parts from reference TRBV2 and TRBJ2-7): EPEVTQTPSHQVTQMGQEVILRCVPISNHLYFYWYRQILGQKVEFLVSFYNNEISEKSEIFDDQFSVERPDGSNFTLKIRSTKLEDSAMYFCASSGEAPYEQYFGPGTRLTVT.